Described below is a single T cell receptor (beta chain) sequence and its context. Its antigen is as yet unknown. The source of the sample is a study of OX40 agonist ivuxolimab in advanced cancers. Across the whole study: Patients receiving dose escalation had hepatocellular carcinoma, melanoma, renal cell or head and neck cancer.

Study-level findings and limits: Clonal expansion in partial responders at 0.1-3.0 mg/kg ranked among the lowest. Nonresponders, in some cases, also had low normalized T-cell clonal expansion.

Baseline was the first blood sampling point, followed by cycle 4 day 1 and cycle 7 day 1. Sequenced by immunoSEQ multiplex PCR; TCRdb stores in-frame clones only, minus some. The table includes 45,000 or so clones, roughly 86% detected once. This TCR was recovered from an adult with an advanced solid tumor such as melanoma, head and neck, liver or kidney cancer. The sample was CD4+ or CD8+ T cells sorted from blood, taken in a trial of the OX40 agonist ivuxolimab.

The chain's CDR3 is CASSDPREGGTKNIQYF. CDR3 DNA: TGTGCCAGCAGTGATCCCCGGGAGGGGGGTACCAAAAACATTCAGTACTTC. V gene TRBV25-1 combines with J gene TRBJ2-4, with 8 positions matching TRBD2. The germline V gene has CDR1 MGHDK and CDR2 SYGVNS. V lost 3 bases and J lost 2; bases outside the gene matches: 9. The CDR3 sequence is 17 residues long.